These 28 T cell receptor beta chains came from one sample sequenced in a study of blood T cell repertoires in COVID-19. Generated by immunoSEQ multiplex PCR, the TCRdb table keeps only in-frame clones and is missing some. The table lists about 170,000 clones, around three quarters of them singletons. Sequenced input: peripheral blood. These receptors all stem from a man in his 60s with acute or convalescent COVID-19.

The sample holds a few counts of this clone. The genes are TRBV19 and TRBJ2-7, with 11 bases fitting TRBD1. CDR1 is LNHDA and CDR2 is SQIVND in the germline V gene (reference sequence). The CDR3 contains 14 residues. V was clipped by 7 bases and J by 7 bases; unmatched bases: 9. CDR3 region: CASKGGQGAREQYF. In DNA form, the CDR3 reads TGTGCCAGTAAGGGAGGACAGGGGGCGAGGGAGCAGTACTTC.

This clone showed up just a few times. This chain links TRBV19 with TRBJ1-2, with 8 bases lining up with TRBD1. The CDR3 length is 15 residues. With V trimmed by 5 bases and J by 8 bases, 13 bases remained unmatched. Germline CDR1 LNHDA, CDR2 SQIVND (reference sequence). Here the CDR3 reads CASSSYETGDGGYTF. The DNA of the CDR3 is TGTGCCAGTAGTTCCTACGAGACAGGGGACGGGGGCTACACCTTC.

The chain uses TRBV23-1 and TRBJ2-7; TRBD1 aligns across 10 bases. TRBV23-1 is designated an ORF whose function remains uncertain. Trimming cost V 4 bases and J 4 bases; bases outside gene matches: 4. The length of the CDR3 is 14 residues. Written as DNA, the CDR3 is TGCGCCAGCAGTCCTCCGGGACAGGGGTACGAGCAGTACTTC. This encodes CASSPPGQGYEQYF.

The gene calls are TRBV3-1 (or the pseudogene TRBV3-2) and TRBJ2-1, with TRBD2 matching over 13 bases. The CDR3 runs to 18 residues. Germline CDR1 LGHDT, CDR2 YNNKEL (reference sequence). V gave up 0 bases and J gave up 3 bases; unmatched junction bases: 5. The CDR3 DNA reads TGTGCCAGCAGCCAAGAATCGACTAGCGGGGGGTTCTACAATGAGCAGTTCTTC. This gives the protein CASSQESTSGGFYNEQFF.

The genes are TRBV6-5 and TRBJ1-2, with 9 bases that match TRBD1. This CDR3 comprises 15 residues. V gave up 3 bases and J gave up 8 bases; unmatched junction bases: 10. The germline V gene encodes CDR1 MNHEY and CDR2 SVGAGI. CDR3 region: CASSYSPTGGWGYTF. The DNA of the CDR3 is TGTGCCAGCAGTTATTCCCCAACAGGGGGCTGGGGCTACACCTTC.

The V call is TRBV5-5, the J call TRBJ2-1, with 8 bases matching TRBD1. Germline V gene sequence: CDR1 SGHKS, CDR2 YYEKEE (reference sequence). The CDR3 totals 14 residues. The V segment lost 6 bases and the J segment 5 bases; nucleotides outside the gene matches: 7. DNA for the CDR3: TGTGCCAGCATGATCGGACAGGGTAACAATGAGCAGTTCTTC. It is translated as CASMIGQGNNEQFF.

The CDR3 region is CASSHSSGGFNIQYF. Here the CDR3 DNA reads TGCGCCAGCAGCCATTCCTCAGGGGGATTTAACATTCAGTACTTC. The chain links TRBV4-3 to TRBJ2-4; 7 bases fit TRBD1. Trimming cost V 3 bases and J 7 bases; bases outside gene matches: 9. CDR3 size: 15 residues. Germline values: CDR1 LGHNA, CDR2 YSLEER.

In its sample, this clone was seen once. V usage is TRBV29-1 and J usage is TRBJ1-1; 10 bases align to TRBD1. Losses at the gene ends were 6 bases for V and 10 bases for J; bases not matched to a gene: 2. CDR3 size: 10 residues. CDR1 is SQVTM and CDR2 is ANQGSEA in the germline V gene. The CDR3 nucleotides read TGCAGCGTAGGGGACAGGGGAGCTTTCTTT. Translated: CSVGDRGAFF.

This clone has just a few counts. J is TRBJ2-3 and V is TRBV7-2; D is possibly TRBD2 (5 bases). The germline V gene has CDR1 SGHTA and CDR2 FQGNSA. Trimming removed 3 bases from V and 3 bases from J, with 10 bases in between. The CDR3 has 14 residues. The CDR3 is CASSFRLATDTQYF. The CDR3 DNA is TGTGCCAGCAGCTTCAGATTAGCGACAGATACGCAGTATTTT.

V and J are TRBV29-1 and TRBJ2-5; D is unresolved. The germline CDR1 and CDR2 sequences are SQVTM and ANQGSEA. The CDR3 runs 11 residues. Trimming removed 5 bases from V and 1 base from J, with 5 bases in between. The CDR3 region has the DNA TGCAGCGTTCACAGCCAAGAGACCCAGTACTTC. This encodes CSVHSQETQYF.

This chain uses TRBV2 with TRBJ2-7; 7 bases line up with TRBD1. V lost 6 bases, J lost 3 bases, and 2 bases stayed unmatched. Germline V gene data show CDR1 as SNHLY and CDR2 as FYNNEI. The CDR3 extends over 12 amino acids. The CDR3 DNA reads TGTGCCAGCAGGGGGGACAGCTACGAGCAGTACTTC. This codes for CASRGDSYEQYF.

J is TRBJ1-2 and V is TRBV5-1; D call uncertain. V was trimmed by 0 bases and J by 0 bases, leaving 12 bases between them. The germline V gene encodes CDR1 SGHRS and CDR2 YFSETQ. CDR3 size: 16 residues. The CDR3 DNA reads TGCGCCAGCAGCTTGGCCTTGGCAGAAGCTAACTATGGCTACACCTTC. Its translation is CASSLALAEANYGYTF.

CDR3 DNA sequence: TGTGCCAGCAGCCCCGAAGCGGGAGGCTCCTACAATGAGCAGTTCTTC. This codes for CASSPEAGGSYNEQFF. The gene calls are TRBV5-8 and TRBJ2-1; 9 bases are a match to TRBD2. After removal of 4 bases from V and 0 bases from J, the junction contained 5 bases not matched to a gene. CDR3 length: 16 amino acids. CDR1 and CDR2 (germline): SGHTS, YDEGEE. Variable domain in full (rest from reference TRBV5-8 and TRBJ2-1): EAGVTQSPTHLIKTRGQQATLRCSPISGHTSVYWYQQALGLGLQFLLWYDEGEERNRGNFPPRFSGRQFPNYSSELNVNALELEDSALYLCASSPEAGGSYNEQFFGPGTRLTVL.

The CDR3, as DNA: TGTGCCAGCAGTTCTCTTGGATGGGGCCCGCATTTT. This sequence encodes CASSSLGWGPHF. V gene TRBV12-3 or TRBV12-4 combines with J gene TRBJ1-5; a weak D match, TRBD1 (5 bases). The CDR3 contains 12 residues. Trimming removed 4 bases from V and 15 bases from J, with 16 bases in between.

This clone has only one observation. The chain uses TRBV7-8 and TRBJ2-7, with 10 bases fitting TRBD1. The V segment lost 2 bases and the J segment 4 bases; nucleotides outside the gene matches: 8. The germline V gene encodes CDR1 SGHVS and CDR2 FQNEAQ. The CDR3 is 16 residues long. CDR3 nucleotides: TGTGCCAGCAGCTTATATTACCGGGACAGGGGTTACGAGCAGTACTTC. The encoded protein is CASSLYYRDRGYEQYF.

V and J are TRBV28 and TRBJ2-7, with no clear D. This CDR3 has 13 residues. Trimming removed 4 bases from V and 0 bases from J, with 7 bases in between. Per the germline V gene, CDR1 is MDHEN and CDR2 is SYDVKM. CDR3: CASSYPSSYEQYF. CDR3 nucleotide sequence: TGTGCCAGCAGTTACCCGAGCTCCTACGAGCAGTACTTC.

The chain combines TRBV7-8 with TRBJ1-5, with D possibly matching TRBD1 (5 bases). The CDR3 contains 17 residues. V lost 2 bases, J lost 3 bases, and 17 bases lay in between. Germline V CDR1 and CDR2: SGHVS, FQNEAQ. CDR3 in DNA: TGTGCCAGCAGCTTACCTTGGGGACTGGAAGACAATCAGCCCCAGCATTTT. It yields the protein CASSLPWGLEDNQPQHF.

The chain recombines TRBV30 with TRBJ1-1; 7 nucleotides match TRBD1. The CDR3 runs to 17 residues. The germline CDR1 and CDR2 sequences are GTSNPN and SVGIG (reference sequence). V shed 6 bases and J 4 bases; nucleotides not matched to a gene: 20. In nucleotides, the CDR3 is TGTGCCTGCTGGCCCACAGGGGACTCCTTGGGTGTCACTGAAGCTTTCTTT. This translates into CACWPTGDSLGVTEAFF.

This chain uses TRBV6-2 or TRBV6-3 with TRBJ2-3; the match to TRBD1 covers 8 bases. The germline gives CDR1 MNHEY, CDR2 SVGEGT. Unmatched junction bases numbered 17, after V lost 6 bases and J lost 6 bases. This CDR3 is built from 17 residues. For the CDR3, the DNA is TGTGCCAGCAGCCACCATCCGGGACAGGTCATCGGTGATACGCAGTATTTT. Amino acid sequence: CASSHHPGQVIGDTQYF.

This clone was detected only once. V is TRBV3-1 (or the pseudogene TRBV3-2) and J is TRBJ1-1; TRBD1 might be the D (5 bases). CDR1 and CDR2 from the germline V gene are LGHDT and YNNKEL (reference sequence). Deletions cut 3 bases from V and 5 bases from J, with 16 bases between. The CDR3 is 15 amino acids. The CDR3 sequence is CASSQPSGSSTEAFF. The CDR3 DNA reads as TGTGCCAGCAGCCAGCCTTCAGGGTCTTCTACTGAAGCTTTCTTT.

V gene TRBV5-1 combines with J gene TRBJ1-1; 10 bases match TRBD1. Trimming at V came to 0 bases and at J to 0 bases, leaving 5 bases not matched to a gene. CDR1 and CDR2 from the germline V gene are SGHRS and YFSETQ. The CDR3 loop spans 17 amino acids. DNA for the CDR3: TGCGCCAGCAGCTTGGGACAGGGGGCAATCGTGAACACTGAAGCTTTCTTT. Amino acid sequence: CASSLGQGAIVNTEAFF.

The chain is built from TRBV28 and TRBJ1-5; 11 bases line up with TRBD1. CDR3 length equals 14 residues. The germline V gene has CDR1 MDHEN and CDR2 SYDVKM. Trimming removed 6 bases from V and 6 bases from J; junction bases left unmatched: 4. The CDR3 nucleotides read TGTGCCAGCAGAGGACAGGGGGCAGGTCAGCCCCAGCATTTT. It translates to CASRGQGAGQPQHF.

The CDR3 spells CASSRGSSQETQYF. Written as DNA, the CDR3 is TGCGCCAGCAGCCGAGGCAGCTCCCAAGAGACCCAGTACTTC. This chain uses TRBV4-1 with TRBJ2-5; D is uncertain. V lost 4 bases to trimming and J lost 1 base, with 10 bases between them. This CDR3 spans 14 amino acids. Germline loops: CDR1 MGHRA, CDR2 YSYEKL.

The chain couples TRBV28 to TRBJ1-1; D uncertain. Germline CDR1 is MDHEN and CDR2 is SYDVKM. The CDR3 loop spans 12 amino acids. V lost 7 bases and J lost 11, with 17 bases in between. The CDR3 is CASTLLGSYAFF. CDR3 sequence (DNA): TGTGCCAGCACCCTGCTGGGCAGTTATGCTTTCTTT.

V usage is TRBV9 and J usage is TRBJ2-3; the match to TRBD2 covers 13 bases. The CDR3 loop spans 17 amino acids. Germline lookup yields CDR1 SGDLS and CDR2 YYNGEE. Trimming cost V 4 bases and J 1 base; bases outside gene matches: 6. CDR3 sequence (DNA): TGTGCCAGCAGCCTAGCCGGGACTAGCGGGGGCACAGATACGCAGTATTTT. This encodes CASSLAGTSGGTDTQYF. The entire variable domain, with the rest obtained from reference TRBV9 and TRBJ2-3, is as follows: DSGVTQTPKHLITATGQRVTLRCSPRSGDLSVYWYQQSLDQGLQFLIQYYNGEERAKGNILERFSAQQFPDLHSELNLSSLELGDSALYFCASSLAGTSGGTDTQYFGPGTRLTVL.

This chain uses TRBV3-1 (or the pseudogene TRBV3-2) with TRBJ2-5, with TRBD1 as a possible D gene (5 bases). Deletions cut 4 bases from V and 2 bases from J, with 14 bases between. The CDR3 has 15 amino acids. Germline V gives CDR1 LGHDT, CDR2 YNNKEL (reference sequence). In DNA, the CDR3 is TGTGCCAGCAGCCCCCCAGGGATAGCACAAGAGACCCAGTACTTC. Residues: CASSPPGIAQETQYF.

This sequence joins TRBV7-6 and TRBJ1-1; 8 positions agree with TRBD1. J lost 4 bases, V lost 5 bases, and 3 bases had no gene match. CDR3 size: 13 residues. Germline V gives CDR1 SGHVS, CDR2 FNYEAQ. CDR3 coding DNA: TGTGCCAGCAGCCTGGGACAGGTCACTGAAGCTTTCTTT. Translation gives CASSLGQVTEAFF. The complete variable domain, with remaining parts taken from reference TRBV7-6 and TRBJ1-1, reads GAGVSQSPRYKVTKRGQDVALRCDPISGHVSLYWYRQALGQGPEFLTYFNYEAQQDKSGLPNDRFSAERPEGSISTLTIQRTEQRDSAMYRCASSLGQVTEAFFGQGTRLTVV.

The chain recombines TRBV13 with TRBJ2-7, with D hard to call. Deletions cut 0 bases from V and 7 bases from J, with 13 bases between. Germline V CDR1 and CDR2: PRHDT, FYEKMQ (reference sequence). The CDR3 is 14 amino acids. The CDR3 loop reads CASSLGGPGAEQYF. CDR3 DNA: TGTGCCAGCAGCTTAGGCGGTCCTGGTGCGGAGCAGTACTTC.